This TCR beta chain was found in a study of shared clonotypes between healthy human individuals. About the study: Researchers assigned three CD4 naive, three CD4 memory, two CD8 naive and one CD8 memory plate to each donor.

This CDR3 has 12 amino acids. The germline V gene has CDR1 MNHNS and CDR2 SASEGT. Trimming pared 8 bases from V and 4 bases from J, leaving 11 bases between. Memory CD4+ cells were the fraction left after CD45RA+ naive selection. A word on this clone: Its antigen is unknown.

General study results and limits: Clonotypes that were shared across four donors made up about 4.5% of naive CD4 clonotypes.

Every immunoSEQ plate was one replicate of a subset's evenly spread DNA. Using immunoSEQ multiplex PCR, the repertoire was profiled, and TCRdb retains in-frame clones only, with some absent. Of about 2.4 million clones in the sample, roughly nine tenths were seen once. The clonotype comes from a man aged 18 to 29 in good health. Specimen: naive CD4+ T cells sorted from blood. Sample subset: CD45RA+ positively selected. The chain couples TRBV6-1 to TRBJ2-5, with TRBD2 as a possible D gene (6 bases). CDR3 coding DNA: TGTGCCAGCTGGAGGGGTGGAGAGACCCAGTACTTC. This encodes CASWRGGETQYF.